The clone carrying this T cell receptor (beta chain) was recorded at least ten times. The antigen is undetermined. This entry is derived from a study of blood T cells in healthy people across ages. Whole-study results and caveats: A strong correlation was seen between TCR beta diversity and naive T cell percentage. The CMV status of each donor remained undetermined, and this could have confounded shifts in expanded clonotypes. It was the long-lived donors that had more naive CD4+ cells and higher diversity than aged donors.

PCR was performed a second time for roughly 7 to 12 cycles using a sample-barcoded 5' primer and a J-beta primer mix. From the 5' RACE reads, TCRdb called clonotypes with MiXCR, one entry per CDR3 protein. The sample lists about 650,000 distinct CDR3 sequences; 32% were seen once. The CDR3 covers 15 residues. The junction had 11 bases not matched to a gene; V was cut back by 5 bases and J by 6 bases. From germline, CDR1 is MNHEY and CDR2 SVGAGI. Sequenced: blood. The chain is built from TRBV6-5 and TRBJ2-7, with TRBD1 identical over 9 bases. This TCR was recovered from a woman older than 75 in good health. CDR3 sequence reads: CASSTPGQGTFEQYF. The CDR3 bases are TGTGCCAGCAGTACACCGGGACAGGGAACGTTCGAGCAGTACTTC.